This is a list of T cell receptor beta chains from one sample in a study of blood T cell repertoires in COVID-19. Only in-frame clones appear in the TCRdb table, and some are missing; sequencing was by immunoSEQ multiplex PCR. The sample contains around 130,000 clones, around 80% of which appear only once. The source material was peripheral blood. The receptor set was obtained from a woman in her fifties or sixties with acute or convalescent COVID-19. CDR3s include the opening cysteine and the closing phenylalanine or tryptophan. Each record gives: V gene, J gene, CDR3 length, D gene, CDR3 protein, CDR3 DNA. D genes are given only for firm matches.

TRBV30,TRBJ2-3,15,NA,CAWGVEPRSQGTQYF,TGTGCCTGGGGGGTGGAGCCCCGTAGTCAGGGTACGCAGTATTTT
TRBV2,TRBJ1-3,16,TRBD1,CAIRDRVTEVGNTIYF,TGTGCCATCCGGGACAGGGTAACAGAAGTCGGAAACACCATATATTTT
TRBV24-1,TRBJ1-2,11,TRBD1,CATSRGLGYTF,TGTGCCACCAGTAGGGGGCTTGGCTACACCTTC
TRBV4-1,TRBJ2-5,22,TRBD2,CASSQEPYAPGKRGDALATQYF,TGCGCCAGCAGCCAAGAGCCCTACGCCCCCGGGAAGCGGGGGGACGCTTTGGCGACCCAGTACTTC
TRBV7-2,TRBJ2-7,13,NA,CASRRDPLKEQYF,TGTGCCAGCAGGAGGGATCCTCTAAAGGAGCAGTACTTC
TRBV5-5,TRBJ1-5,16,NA,CASSLDPRGSNQPQHF,TGTGCCAGCAGCTTGGACCCTAGGGGTAGCAATCAGCCCCAGCATTTT
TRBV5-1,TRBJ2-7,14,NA,CASSSRLDGYEQYF,TGCGCCAGCAGCTCCAGACTCGACGGTTACGAGCAGTACTTC
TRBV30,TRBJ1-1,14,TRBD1,CACPGTGGYTEAFF,TGTGCCTGCCCGGGGACAGGGGGCTACACTGAAGCTTTCTTT
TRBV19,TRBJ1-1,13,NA,CASSDAGSTEAFF,TGTGCCAGTAGTGACGCGGGGAGCACTGAAGCTTTCTTT
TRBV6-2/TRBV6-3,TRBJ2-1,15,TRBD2,CASSYSSGGRGEQFF,TGTGCCAGCAGTTATTCCAGCGGGGGCCGGGGGGAGCAGTTCTTC
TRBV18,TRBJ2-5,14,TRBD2,CASSNGGATETQYF,TGTGCCAGCTCAAACGGGGGGGCCACGGAGACCCAGTACTTC
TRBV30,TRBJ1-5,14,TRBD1,CAWSGTGESQPQHF,TGTGCCTGGAGTGGGACAGGGGAAAGTCAGCCCCAGCATTTT
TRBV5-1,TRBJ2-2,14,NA,CASRLTGKDGELFF,TGCGCCAGCAGACTTACAGGGAAGGACGGGGAGCTGTTTTTT